The entry that follows covers one TCR beta chain sequence. Antigen specificity is unknown. The data originate from a study of Ad26.COV2.S vaccination and SARS-CoV-2 variants. About the research overall: Each vaccinee took Ad26.COV2.S intramuscularly, once or twice 56 days apart. Overall study results and limits: Placebo recipients had lower spike-specific TCR breadth than vaccine recipients. Participants given vaccine showed non-spike TCR breadth similar to that of placebo recipients. Possibly, TCR breadth and depth analyses underestimated total T cell responses.

The table came from immunoSEQ multiplex PCR; TCRdb's copy has only in-frame clones and leaves some out. The repertoire holds some 340,000 clones, 70% to 90% seen once, with about 2.1% in the top ten. Treatment noted: about 20 received Ad26.COV2.S at low or high dose, single or two shots; a few received placebo; per-sample allocation not given. It was on day 63 after the first vaccine or placebo injection that samples were taken. The CDR3 sequence is 14 residues long. After removal of 3 bases from V and 2 bases from J, the junction contained 0 bases not matched to a gene. Germline V gene lookup returns CDR1 LNHNV and CDR2 YYDKDF (reference sequence).

The TCR sequence derives from a person between 18 and 65 years old who received the Ad26.COV2.S COVID-19 vaccine or a placebo. The rearrangement uses TRBV15 and TRBJ1-5, with 8 bases that match TRBD1. The sample in question was peripheral blood, obtained in a trial of Ad26.COV2.S vaccine versus placebo. CDR3 nucleotides: TGTGCCACCAGCAGGACAGGGGGCAATCAGCCCCAGCATTTT. Translating gives CATSRTGGNQPQHF.